These 14 T cell receptor beta chains were sequenced from one sample in a study of blood T cell repertoires in COVID-19. Sequencing used immunoSEQ multiplex PCR; TCRdb keeps in-frame clones, though not all of them. This sample has around 170,000 clones; around 87% occur once, and the top ten carry 0.55% to 0.6%. What was sequenced was peripheral blood. The source of these receptors is a man aged 55 to 70 with COVID-19, enrolled during active disease.

The genes are TRBV18 and TRBJ2-2, with 9 positions matching TRBD2. CDR1 and CDR2 from the germline V gene are KGHSH and LQKENI. The CDR3 has 16 amino acids. Trimming cost V 4 bases and J 2 bases; bases outside gene matches: 5. The CDR3 bases are TGTGCCAGCTCACAAGCGGGGGGCAGCAACACCGGGGAGCTGTTTTTT. It translates to CASSQAGGSNTGELFF.

This chain links TRBV6-5 with TRBJ1-4, with TRBD1 as a possible D gene (6 bases). Trimming left V 10 bases short and J 5 bases short, with 14 bases between. Germline V lookup: CDR1 MNHEY, CDR2 SVGAGI. The CDR3 runs to 13 residues. The CDR3 DNA reads TGTGCCACCAGGACAGAAGTCAATGAAAAACTGTTTTTT. This codes for CATRTEVNEKLFF.

The V and J genes are TRBV29-1 and TRBJ2-1; possibly TRBD2 for D (5 bases). The CDR3 runs 13 residues. The V gene lost 7 bases and the J gene lost 3 bases, with 13 bases spanning the gap. Per germline, CDR1 SQVTM and CDR2 ANQGSEA. This CDR3 is CSAETGIYNEQFF. CDR3 coding DNA: TGCAGCGCAGAGACCGGGATCTACAATGAGCAGTTCTTC.

The V gene is TRBV11-2, the J gene TRBJ1-2; TRBD1 agrees at 12 bases. V was clipped by 5 bases and J by 2 bases; unmatched bases: 12. From germline, CDR1 is SGHAT and CDR2 FQNNGV. The CDR3 consists of 18 residues. The CDR3 bases are TGTGCCAGCAGCCTCCGAGGGACCGGGACAGGGGGCAACTATGGCTACACCTTC. Translated, it gives CASSLRGTGTGGNYGYTF.

The chain employs TRBV20-1 and TRBJ2-7; D is uncertain. Trimming removed 3 bases from V and 4 bases from J, with 7 bases in between. Germline values: CDR1 DFQATT, CDR2 SNEGSKA (reference sequence). There are 11 residues in the CDR3. CDR3 in DNA: TGCAGTGCTAGTTCCACTTACGAGCAGTACTTC. This translates into CSASSTYEQYF.

CDR3 nucleotide sequence: TGTGCCAGCAGCTCACCAGGACTAGCGGGAGGGCGAGTAGCAGATACGCAGTATTTT. Translation gives CASSSPGLAGGRVADTQYF. The chain joins TRBV7-2 to TRBJ2-3, with TRBD2 matching 15 bases. Germline loops: CDR1 SGHTA, CDR2 FQGNSA. The CDR3 consists of 19 residues. V lost 4 bases to trimming and J lost 4 bases; unmatched junction nucleotides: 12. Full variable domain (missing parts from reference TRBV7-2 and TRBJ2-3): GAGVSQSPSNKVTEKGKDVELRCDPISGHTALYWYRQSLGQGLEFLIYFQGNSAPDKSGLPSDRFSAERTGGSVSTLTIQRTQQEDSAVYLCASSSPGLAGGRVADTQYFGPGTRLTVL.

This chain uses TRBV15 with TRBJ1-4, with a possible D match to TRBD1 (5 bases). Deletions cut 0 bases from V and 0 bases from J, with 11 bases between. CDR3 length: 17 residues. Germline lookup yields CDR1 LNHNV and CDR2 YYDKDF (reference sequence). The DNA of the CDR3 is TGTGCCACCAGCAGAGATAGGGTAGGGGCAACTAATGAAAAACTGTTTTTT. It codes for CATSRDRVGATNEKLFF.

The chain carries TRBV2 and TRBJ1-1; D is possibly TRBD1 (5 bases). The CDR3 sequence is 13 residues long. CDR1 SNHLY and CDR2 FYNNEI come from the germline V gene. Trimming removed 5 bases from V and 1 base from J, with 8 bases in between. The CDR3 loop reads CASSTTGNTEAFF. The DNA for the CDR3 is TGTGCCAGCAGTACTACAGGGAACACTGAAGCTTTCTTT.

This clone turned up a few times. The chain couples TRBV2 to TRBJ1-2; D remains unclear. Germline V gene lookup returns CDR1 SNHLY and CDR2 FYNNEI. The CDR3 runs to 12 residues. V was pared by 6 bases and J by 7 bases, with 12 bases between. The CDR3: CASRPRLFGYTF. In DNA, the CDR3 is TGTGCCAGCAGGCCGAGACTTTTTGGCTACACCTTC.

The chain is built from TRBV5-6 and TRBJ1-2; D unresolved. The germline CDR1 and CDR2 sequences are SGHDT and YYEEEE. The CDR3 totals 15 residues. V gave up 1 base and J gave up 5 bases, with 15 bases separating them. The CDR3 spells CASSLQALVDYGYTF. The CDR3 region has the DNA TGTGCCAGCAGCTTGCAGGCTCTTGTTGATTATGGCTACACCTTC.

This sequence joins TRBV19 and TRBJ2-1; possibly TRBD1 for D (5 bases). CDR1 and CDR2 (germline): LNHDA, SQIVND (reference sequence). The CDR3 totals 13 residues. The V gene lost 3 bases and the J gene lost 8 bases, with 11 bases spanning the gap. CDR3 sequence (DNA): TGTGCCAGTAGTATTGCTGGGGCGGATGAGCAGTTCTTC. Translated: CASSIAGADEQFF.

The chain has TRBV5-1 and TRBJ2-3, with TRBD1 matching over 10 bases. V lost 0 bases and J lost 4; bases outside the gene matches: 2. The CDR3 covers 15 residues. Germline V gene lookup returns CDR1 SGHRS and CDR2 YFSETQ. CDR3 in amino acids: CASSLDGTGADTQYF. The CDR3 DNA reads as TGCGCCAGCAGCTTGGATGGGACAGGGGCAGATACGCAGTATTTT. The variable domain in full, completed from reference TRBV5-1 and TRBJ2-3, reads KAGVTQTPRYLIKTRGQQVTLSCSPISGHRSVSWYQQTPGQGLQFLFEYFSETQRNKGNFPGRFSGRQFSNSRSEMNVSTLELGDSALYLCASSLDGTGADTQYFGPGTRLTVL.

The chain combines TRBV5-1 with TRBJ2-3; D is possibly TRBD1 (5 bases). Germline CDR1 reads SGHRS; CDR2 reads YFSETQ. The germline V and J ends were trimmed by 0 bases and 0 bases, with 8 bases remaining between them. This CDR3 contains 15 residues. CDR3 loop: CASSLGQGSTDTQYF. As DNA, the CDR3 is TGCGCCAGCAGCTTGGGTCAGGGTAGCACAGATACGCAGTATTTT.

V is TRBV19 and J is TRBJ1-1, with TRBD1 as a possible D gene (6 bases). Germline V gene data show CDR1 as LNHDA and CDR2 as SQIVND (reference sequence). Between the trimmed V and J ends, which lost 1 base and 2 bases, there was a span of 17 bases. CDR3 length: 17 amino acids. The CDR3 reads CASSIVLGQKVNTEAFF. The CDR3 region has the DNA TGTGCCAGTAGTATAGTTTTGGGACAAAAAGTAAACACTGAAGCTTTCTTT.